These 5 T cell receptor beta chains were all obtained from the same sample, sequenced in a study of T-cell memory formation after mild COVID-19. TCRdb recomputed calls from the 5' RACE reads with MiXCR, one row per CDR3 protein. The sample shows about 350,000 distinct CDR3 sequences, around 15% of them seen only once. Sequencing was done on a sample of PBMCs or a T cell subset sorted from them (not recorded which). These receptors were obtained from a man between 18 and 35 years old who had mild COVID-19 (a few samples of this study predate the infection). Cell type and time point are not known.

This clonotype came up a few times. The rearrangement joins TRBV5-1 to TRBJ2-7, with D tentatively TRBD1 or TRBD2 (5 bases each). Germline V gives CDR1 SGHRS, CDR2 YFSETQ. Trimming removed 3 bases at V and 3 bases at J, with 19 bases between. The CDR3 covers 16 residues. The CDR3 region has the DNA TGCGCCAGCAGCTCGGGACCCCGCCTTGGGGGCTACGAGCAGTACTTC. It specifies CASSSGPRLGGYEQYF.

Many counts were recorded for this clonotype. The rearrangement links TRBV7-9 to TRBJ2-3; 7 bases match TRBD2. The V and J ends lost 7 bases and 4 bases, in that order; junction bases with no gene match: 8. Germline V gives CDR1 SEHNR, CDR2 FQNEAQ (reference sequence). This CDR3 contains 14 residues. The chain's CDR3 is CASTRRGYPDTQYF. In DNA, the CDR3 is TGTGCCAGCACTCGGCGGGGGTACCCAGATACGCAGTATTTT.

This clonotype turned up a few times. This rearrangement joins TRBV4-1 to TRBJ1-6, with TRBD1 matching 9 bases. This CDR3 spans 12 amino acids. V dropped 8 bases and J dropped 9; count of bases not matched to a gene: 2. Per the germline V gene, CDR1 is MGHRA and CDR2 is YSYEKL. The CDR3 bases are TGCGCCAGCGGGACAGGGAGTTCACCCCTCCACTTT. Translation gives CASGTGSSPLHF.

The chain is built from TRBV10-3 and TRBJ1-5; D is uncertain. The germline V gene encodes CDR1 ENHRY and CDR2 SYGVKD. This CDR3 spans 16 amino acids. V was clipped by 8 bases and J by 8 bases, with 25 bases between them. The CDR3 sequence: CAIGSPDRSRLEPQHF. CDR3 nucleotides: TGTGCCATCGGAAGCCCGGACCGCTCAAGGTTGGAGCCCCAGCATTTT.

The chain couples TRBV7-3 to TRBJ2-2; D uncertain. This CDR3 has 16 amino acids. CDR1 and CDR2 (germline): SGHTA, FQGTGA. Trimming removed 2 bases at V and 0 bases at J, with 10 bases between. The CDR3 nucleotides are TGTGCCAGCAGCTTACGCCAGGCGCCGAACACCGGGGAGCTGTTTTTT. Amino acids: CASSLRQAPNTGELFF.